This record concerns one T cell receptor (beta chain) sequence. Participant age was roughly 18 to 95 years, and participants resided in about two dozen US areas. Participants were placed into cohorts based on the clinical history they reported. This record comes from a study of blood T cell repertoires in COVID-19. Across the study: Samples of COVID-19 (acute and convalescent) were obtained from the United States, Italy and Spain. T cells, B-cell-depleted T cells, or PBMCs supplied cDNA or gDNA.

Between the trimmed V and J ends, which lost 1 base and 6 bases, there was a span of 12 bases. CDR1 and CDR2 (germline): SGHNT, YENEEA. This CDR3 is built from 15 residues. The method was immunoSEQ multiplex PCR; TCRdb's version includes in-frame clones alone and lacks a portion of them. This sample has around 180,000 clones; nearly 90% occur once, and the top ten carry around 2.3%. V usage is TRBV11-3 and J usage is TRBJ2-2; D is perhaps TRBD2 (5 bases). This TCR was recovered from a woman aged 35 to 49 with acute COVID-19. The source material was PBMCs or T cells enriched from blood (not recorded which). CDR3 nucleotide sequence: TGTGCCAGCAGCTTAGTTACGAGGGAAGCCGGGGAGCTGTTTTTT. It translates to CASSLVTREAGELFF.